These 2 T cell receptor beta chains were all obtained from the same sample, sequenced in a study of regulatory T cells in long-lasting Graves disease. Time point indicated: persistent/refractory GD, antithyroid drugs over 5 years with positive TRAb. RNA from PBMCs was the source of the TCR library. Through Arm-PCR of CDR3 regions and iRepertoire HTBI primers, TCR beta libraries were built. TCRdb recomputed calls from the multiplex PCR reads with MiXCR, one row per CDR3 protein. This sample has 400,000 to 600,000 distinct CDR3 sequences; roughly 21% occur once, and the top ten carry roughly 7.7%. The sample consisted of peripheral blood mononuclear cells (PBMCs), taken when the disease was refractory, from a patient treated with antithyroid drugs. These receptors came from a female donor with Graves disease.

Comments on this clonotype: This CDR3 is missing its conserved last phenylalanine or tryptophan, likely due to a read error. The rearrangement links TRBV11-1 to TRBJ2-5; 9 bases agree with TRBD2. The CDR3 covers 14 residues. CDR1 SGHAT and CDR2 FQDESV come from the germline V gene (reference sequence). V shed 3 bases, J shed 5 bases, and the junction held 4 bases outside the gene matches. Here the CDR3 DNA reads TGTGCCAGCAGCTTGGGACTAGCACAGGAGACCCAGTACCTC. This gives the protein CASSLGLAQETQYL.

This clonotype was recorded many times. The V and J genes are TRBV30 and TRBJ1-3, with D perhaps TRBD1 (5 bases). Germline values: CDR1 GTSNPN, CDR2 SVGIG (reference sequence). V was clipped by 1 base and J by 4 bases, with 8 bases between them. The CDR3 covers 13 residues. CDR3 nucleotide sequence: TGTGCCTGGAGTGCCGGGACCGGAAACACCATATATTTT. Its protein is CAWSAGTGNTIYF.